This is a list of T cell receptor beta chains from one sample in a study of T cell responses to AZD1222 COVID-19 vaccine. Data came from immunoSEQ multiplex PCR; TCRdb stores just in-frame clones and leaves some out. The table records about 170,000 clones, around 88% of them present only once. Source: peripheral blood, taken 28 days after the second AZD1222 dose. These receptors were obtained from an adult who received the AZD1222 COVID-19 vaccine. Both conserved end residues are part of each CDR3. The D gene is left open where the match is weak. Only some rows state a clone size, as once, few, many or a class for expanded clones.

abundance: -
v_gene: TRBV4-1
j_gene: TRBJ1-5
d_gene: -
CDR3nt: TGCGCCAGCAGCCAATTTACAGCGGAGGTGAGCAATCAGCCCCAGCATTTT
CDR3aa: CASSQFTAEVSNQPQHF

abundance: -
v_gene: TRBV10-1
j_gene: TRBJ1-5
d_gene: TRBD1
CDR3nt: TGCGCCAGCAGGAAACCGGGACAGGATTTTAATCAGCCCCAGCATTTT
CDR3aa: CASRKPGQDFNQPQHF

abundance: few
v_gene: TRBV11-3
j_gene: TRBJ2-7
d_gene: -
CDR3nt: TGTGCCAGCAGCTTAGATGGGTCAGCCTACGAGCAGTACTTC
CDR3aa: CASSLDGSAYEQYF

abundance: -
v_gene: TRBV6-5
j_gene: TRBJ1-2
d_gene: TRBD1
CDR3nt: TGTGCCAGCGGAATACAGGGGAGCTATGGCTACACCTTC
CDR3aa: CASGIQGSYGYTF

abundance: once
v_gene: TRBV2
j_gene: TRBJ1-5
d_gene: TRBD1
CDR3nt: TGTGCCAGCAGTGAGGCGGACAGGGGCAATCAGCCCCAGCATTTT
CDR3aa: CASSEADRGNQPQHF

abundance: -
v_gene: TRBV9
j_gene: TRBJ2-5
d_gene: -
CDR3nt: TGTGCCAGCAGCCCCGACCATTTTAAAGAGACCCAGTACTTC
CDR3aa: CASSPDHFKETQYF

abundance: few
v_gene: TRBV10-3
j_gene: TRBJ1-4
d_gene: -
CDR3nt: TGTGCCATCAGTGAACGTCCCAATGAAAAACTGTTTTTT
CDR3aa: CAISERPNEKLFF

abundance: -
v_gene: TRBV10-3
j_gene: TRBJ1-5
d_gene: TRBD1
CDR3nt: TGTGCCATCGGGGACAGGGGCAATCAGCCCCAGCATTTT
CDR3aa: CAIGDRGNQPQHF

abundance: few
v_gene: TRBV19
j_gene: TRBJ1-2
d_gene: TRBD1
CDR3nt: TGTGCCAGTAGTAACGGGACAGGGAGTCATGGCTACACCTTC
CDR3aa: CASSNGTGSHGYTF

abundance: -
v_gene: TRBV7-7
j_gene: TRBJ2-1
d_gene: TRBD1
CDR3nt: TGTGCCAGCAGCTCGGACCGGGACAGTTCCCTCAATGAGCAGTTCTTC
CDR3aa: CASSSDRDSSLNEQFF

abundance: -
v_gene: TRBV19
j_gene: TRBJ1-2
d_gene: TRBD1
CDR3nt: TGTGCCAGTAGAGCGGACAGGGGATCCCTTGGCTACACCTTC
CDR3aa: CASRADRGSLGYTF